One and the same sample provided the 23 T cell receptor beta chains below, sequenced in a study of blood T cell repertoires in COVID-19. The method was immunoSEQ multiplex PCR; TCRdb's version includes in-frame clones alone and lacks a portion of them. The sample lists around 130,000 clones, about 86% seen once, with roughly 2.3% in the top ten. The specimen sequenced was PBMCs or T cells enriched from blood (not recorded which). Every receptor here comes from a woman aged 45-60 years who had recovered from COVID-19.

The chain has TRBV12-3 or TRBV12-4 and TRBJ1-6, with D tentatively TRBD1 (5 bases). CDR3 size: 13 residues. V was trimmed by 8 bases and J by 7 bases, leaving 12 bases between them. In DNA, the CDR3 is TGTGCCAGCGGTGGGGGGAAAAATTCACCCCTCCACTTT. It specifies CASGGGKNSPLHF.

J is TRBJ2-2 and V is TRBV10-3, with TRBD1 matching over 8 bases. Germline CDR1 reads ENHRY; CDR2 reads SYGVKD. The CDR3 consists of 17 residues. J was trimmed by 6 bases and V by 4 bases; bases with no gene match: 13. The CDR3 reads CAISGYRQGSSPGELFF. In DNA, the CDR3 is TGTGCCATCAGTGGATACAGACAGGGGTCTTCTCCCGGGGAGCTGTTTTTT.

The chain has TRBV5-1 and TRBJ2-5, with 11 bases aligning to TRBD2. With V trimmed by 2 bases and J by 1 base, 4 bases remained unmatched. CDR1 is SGHRS and CDR2 is YFSETQ in the germline V gene. CDR3 size: 16 residues. CDR3 sequence reads: CASSLNLAGGQETQYF. CDR3 DNA: TGCGCCAGCAGCTTAAATCTAGCGGGGGGCCAAGAGACCCAGTACTTC.

The chain couples TRBV12-5 to TRBJ1-3, with D unresolved. Per the germline V gene, CDR1 is LGHNT and CDR2 is FRNRAP. The V and J ends lost 6 bases and 0 bases respectively, with 12 bases between them. The CDR3 loop spans 15 amino acids. CDR3 in amino acids: CASGLTVLSGNTIYF. DNA of the CDR3: TGTGCTAGTGGGCTAACAGTCCTCTCTGGAAACACCATATATTTT.

The rearrangement uses TRBV20-1 and TRBJ1-2; D is possibly TRBD1 (6 bases). CDR1 and CDR2 (germline): DFQATT, SNEGSKA (reference sequence). The CDR3 has 11 amino acids. Trimming cost V 4 bases and J 8 bases, with 11 bases left between them. CDR3 coding DNA: TGCAGTGCTAACCAGGGACAAGGCTACACCTTC. Protein product: CSANQGQGYTF.

The V call is TRBV19, the J call TRBJ2-7; 7 bases agree with TRBD1. The V gene's germline CDR1 is LNHDA and CDR2 SQIVND (reference sequence). The trim removed 4 bases at V and 1 base at J, leaving 7 bases unmatched. The CDR3 has 15 residues. The CDR3 loop reads CASSSEGQFSYEQYF. CDR3 coding DNA: TGTGCCAGTAGTAGCGAGGGACAGTTTTCCTACGAGCAGTACTTC.

The chain links TRBV15 to TRBJ1-1; perhaps TRBD1 as D (6 bases). V lost 2 bases, J lost 0 bases, and 7 bases lay in between. This CDR3 region has 14 residues. Germline loops: CDR1 LNHNV, CDR2 YYDKDF (reference sequence). The CDR3, as DNA: TGTGCCACCAGCAGACAGGGGTTGAACACTGAAGCTTTCTTT. Translated, it gives CATSRQGLNTEAFF. Drawing the rest from reference TRBV15 and TRBJ1-1, the complete variable domain is DAMVIQNPRYQVTQFGKPVTLSCSQTLNHNVMYWYQQKSSQAPKLLFHYYDKDFNNEADTPDNFQSRRPNTSFCFLDIRSPGLGDTAMYLCATSRQGLNTEAFFGQGTRLTVV.

This rearrangement joins TRBV7-9 to TRBJ2-7, with TRBD1 as a possible D gene (6 bases). Trimming shortened V by 5 bases and J by 1 base, and 12 bases separated the two germline ends. Germline CDR1 SEHNR, CDR2 FQNEAQ (reference sequence). The CDR3 spans 14 residues. The CDR3 DNA reads TGTGCCAGCAGCCATCTGGACAGATCCTACGAGCAGTACTTC. Its translation is CASSHLDRSYEQYF.

The sample holds one count of this clone. The chain has TRBV11-2 and TRBJ2-7; D is undetermined. The V end was cut by 2 bases, the J end by 2 bases, with 13 bases between. The germline gives CDR1 SGHAT, CDR2 FQNNGV. This CDR3 has 15 residues. The CDR3 reads CASSLSQAGTYEQYF. The CDR3 region has the DNA TGTGCCAGCAGCTTATCCCAGGCCGGAACCTACGAGCAGTACTTC.

This clone is a singleton in its sample. V is TRBV30 and J is TRBJ2-7; the D gene is possibly TRBD2 (6 bases). The ends were cut back, 0 bases at V and 6 bases at J, with 12 bases in the middle. CDR1 is GTSNPN, CDR2 SVGIG, per germline (reference sequence). The CDR3 runs to 13 residues. CDR3 sequence: CAWSVPGEVEQYF. Here the CDR3 DNA reads TGTGCCTGGAGTGTACCTGGGGAGGTCGAGCAGTACTTC. Supplemented by reference TRBV30 and TRBJ2-7, the full variable domain reads SQTIHQWPATLVQPVGSPLSLECTVEGTSNPNLYWYRQAAGRGLQLLFYSVGIGQISSEVPQNLSASRPQDRQFILSSKKLLLSDSGFYLCAWSVPGEVEQYFGPGTRLTVT.

This rearrangement joins TRBV12-5 to TRBJ1-3, with D possibly TRBD1 on 6 matching bases. The germline V and J ends were trimmed by 5 bases and 3 bases, with 11 bases remaining between them. CDR3 length: 14 residues. Germline CDR1 LGHNT, CDR2 FRNRAP. This CDR3 reads CASGRSGVGNTIYF. In DNA, the CDR3 is TGTGCTAGTGGTCGCTCAGGGGTTGGAAACACCATATATTTT.

The chain couples TRBV6-5 to TRBJ2-5; the match to TRBD1 covers 11 bases. Trimming at V came to 6 bases and at J to 4 bases, leaving 4 bases not matched to a gene. CDR1 and CDR2 from the germline V gene are MNHEY and SVGAGI. The CDR3 spans 14 residues. CDR3 coding DNA: TGTGCCAGCAGGGACAGGGGGCGCTTAGAGACCCAGTACTTC. This translates into CASRDRGRLETQYF.

The V call is TRBV13, the J call TRBJ2-7; D unresolved. The CDR3 totals 13 residues. V lost 5 bases, J lost 3 bases, and 11 bases lay in between. Germline lookup yields CDR1 PRHDT and CDR2 FYEKMQ (reference sequence). The CDR3 DNA is TGTGCCAGCAGCCCCGCCCGAGGCTACGAGCAGTACTTC. It encodes CASSPARGYEQYF.

The chain joins TRBV10-2 to TRBJ1-2; no clear D. V was cut by 6 bases and J by 4 bases, with 12 bases left in between. The CDR3 loop spans 13 amino acids. The germline CDR1 and CDR2 sequences are WSHSY and SAAADI. The DNA for the CDR3 is TGCGCCAGCAGGAACAGAGAGACCTATGGCTACACCTTC. Amino acids: CASRNRETYGYTF.

V is TRBV3-1 (or the pseudogene TRBV3-2) and J is TRBJ2-7, with D maybe TRBD1 (5 bases). There are 15 residues in the CDR3. The V end was cut by 3 bases, the J end by 3 bases, with 15 bases between. Germline assignment: CDR1 LGHDT and CDR2 YNNKEL (reference sequence). CDR3 in amino acids: CASSQGQGDYYEQYF. The CDR3 DNA follows: TGTGCCAGCAGCCAGGGGCAAGGGGATTACTACGAGCAGTACTTC.

The chain carries TRBV6-5 and TRBJ2-2; 8 bases are a match to TRBD2. Germline V CDR1 and CDR2: MNHEY, SVGAGI. The J segment lost 5 bases and the V segment lost 7 bases, leaving 6 bases of the junction unmatched. This CDR3 is 14 amino acids long. CDR3 amino acids: CASTGGVGTGELFF. The CDR3 bases are TGTGCCAGCACCGGGGGGGTAGGAACCGGGGAGCTGTTTTTT.

V and J are TRBV5-1 and TRBJ2-7; D ambiguous. This CDR3 comprises 14 residues. Germline V CDR1 and CDR2: SGHRS, YFSETQ. V was clipped by 0 bases and J by 2 bases, with 9 bases between them. The chain's CDR3 is CASSLDTVAYEQYF. The CDR3 coding sequence is TGCGCCAGCAGCTTGGATACGGTAGCCTACGAGCAGTACTTC.

This sequence joins TRBV6-5 and TRBJ2-5; D perhaps matches TRBD2 (7 bases). V was shortened by 6 bases and J by 5 bases, with 16 bases between the two germline ends. The CDR3 consists of 14 residues. Germline loops: CDR1 MNHEY, CDR2 SVGAGI. The CDR3 reads CASRWGGSGETQYF. As DNA, the CDR3 is TGTGCCAGCAGATGGGGGGGCTCGGGGGAGACCCAGTACTTC.

Only a few counts were recorded for this clone. The J gene is TRBJ1-1, the V gene TRBV27; the match to TRBD1 covers 7 bases. CDR1 is MNHEY and CDR2 is SMNVEV in the germline V gene (reference sequence). Trimming took 2 bases from V and 10 from J; bases not matched to a gene: 10. There are 14 residues in the CDR3. The CDR3 DNA is TGTGCCAGCAGTTTACAGGGACAGCCCGGCGGAGCTTTCTTT. Residues: CASSLQGQPGGAFF.

The chain uses TRBV10-1 and TRBJ2-5, with unresolved D. The germline V gene encodes CDR1 WNHNN and CDR2 SYGVQD (reference sequence). This CDR3 has 14 residues. V was shortened by 3 bases and J by 7 bases, with 15 bases between the two germline ends. The CDR3 nucleotides are TGCGCCAGCAGTGACAACAGCCTTGGTGGGACCCAGTACTTC. Protein product: CASSDNSLGGTQYF.

The V gene is TRBV3-1 (or the pseudogene TRBV3-2), the J gene TRBJ1-4; TRBD1 aligns across 7 bases. The V segment lost 1 base and the J segment 9 bases; nucleotides outside the gene matches: 8. Germline V lookup: CDR1 LGHDT, CDR2 YNNKEL (reference sequence). This CDR3 is built from 15 residues. The CDR3 nucleotides are TGTGCCAGCAGCCAAGCAGGACAGGTCTCCAAAAAACTGTTTTTT. Amino acid sequence: CASSQAGQVSKKLFF.

The gene calls are TRBV11-3 and TRBJ2-1; D may be TRBD2 (6 bases). CDR1 SGHNT and CDR2 YENEEA come from the germline V gene. CDR3 length equals 15 residues. Trimming shortened V by 2 bases and J by 6 bases, and 14 bases separated the two germline ends. CDR3 sequence reads: CASSLQGAGINEQFF. In DNA form, the CDR3 reads TGTGCCAGCAGCTTACAAGGGGCGGGAATCAATGAGCAGTTCTTC.

The J gene is TRBJ1-1, the V gene TRBV10-3; maybe TRBD1 (6 bases). The CDR3 loop spans 12 amino acids. The ends were cut back, 5 bases at V and 8 bases at J, with 12 bases in the middle. Germline lookup yields CDR1 ENHRY and CDR2 SYGVKD. The CDR3 loop reads CAISRATGEAFF. The CDR3 coding sequence is TGTGCCATCAGTCGCGCGACAGGCGAAGCTTTCTTT.